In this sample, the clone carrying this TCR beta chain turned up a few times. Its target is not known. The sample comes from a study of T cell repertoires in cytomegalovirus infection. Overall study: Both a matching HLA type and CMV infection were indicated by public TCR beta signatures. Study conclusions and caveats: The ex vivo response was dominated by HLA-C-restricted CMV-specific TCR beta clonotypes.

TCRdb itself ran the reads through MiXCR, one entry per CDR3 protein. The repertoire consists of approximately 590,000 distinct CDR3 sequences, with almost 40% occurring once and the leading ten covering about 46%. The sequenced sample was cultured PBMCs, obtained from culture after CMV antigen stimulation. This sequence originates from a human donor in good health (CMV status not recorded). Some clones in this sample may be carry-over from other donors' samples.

The CDR3 here is CASRPRLGTSLSYGYTF. CDR3 coding DNA: TGTGCCAGCAGACCTCGACTCGGGACCTCGTTATCCTATGGCTACACCTTC. J is TRBJ1-2 and V is TRBV5-4; a possible D gene is TRBD1 (5 bases). The CDR3 is made up of 17 amino acids. Germline V gene sequence: CDR1 SGHNT, CDR2 YYREEE (reference sequence). Trimming shortened V by 5 bases and J by 4 bases, and 24 bases separated the two germline ends.